A single TCR beta chain is shown here with its context. The antigen is unknown. Profiled with immunoSEQ multiplex PCR; TCRdb holds only in-frame clones, not every one. The top ten clones hold over 5% of a sample with 150,000 or so clones, approximately 90% of them seen once. The CDR3 runs 12 residues. V lost 4 bases and J lost 3, with 7 bases in between. Germline V gives CDR1 MDHEN, CDR2 SYDVKM. The source of the sample is a study of cytomegalovirus exposure and HLA in healthy donors. Study results and limitations: Using the classifier, cytomegalovirus status was reportedly diagnosed with high specificity and sensitivity. Most TCR sequences were seen very rarely across donors, but some public TCRs occurred in many.

The sequenced sample consisted of PBMCs. This sequence originates from a woman aged 25-40 years in good health and CMV-seropositive. J is TRBJ2-7 and V is TRBV28; D ambiguous. The CDR3 loop reads CASSYSIYEQYF. The CDR3 DNA sequence: TGTGCCAGCAGTTACAGCATCTACGAGCAGTACTTC.